This T cell receptor beta chain is from a study of blood T cells in healthy people across ages. Study results and caveats: Per million T cells, TCR beta diversity dropped about linearly as age rose.

The V and J ends lost 5 bases and 9 bases respectively, with 14 bases between them. The CDR3 is 14 residues long. From germline, CDR1 is MNHEY and CDR2 SVGAGI. Through a sample-barcoded 5' primer and a J-beta primer mix, a second PCR was run for roughly 6 to 11 cycles. TCRdb redid the calling of the 5' RACE reads with MiXCR, one entry per CDR3 protein. The table has 800,000 or so distinct CDR3 sequences, less than 80% seen once. In the case of this clonotype: Its antigen remains unidentified.

Sequencing was done on a sample of blood. The clonotype comes from a man aged 30-40 years in good health. This rearrangement joins TRBV6-5 to TRBJ1-6, with D unresolved. The CDR3 DNA follows: TGTGCCAGCAGTCAAGGACTCTCAGTTTCACCCCTCCACTTT. Amino acids: CASSQGLSVSPLHF.